The TCR beta chain under discussion was sequenced for a study of blood T cell repertoires in COVID-19. Across the whole study: Researchers got acute and convalescent COVID-19 samples from the United States, Italy and Spain.

Some clones are missing from TCRdb's copy, which holds only in-frame ones; the method was immunoSEQ multiplex PCR. The sample includes over 150,000 clones, around 94% seen only once; the top ten take 0.76%. CDR1 is LGHNT and CDR2 is FRNRAP in the germline V gene. The length of the CDR3 is 13 residues. With 7 bases removed from V and 3 bases from J, the gap between germline ends came to 12 bases. Enrolment of Seattle patients took place during active infection, and they were followed longitudinally. The chain links TRBV12-5 to TRBJ1-1; maybe TRBD1 (6 bases). The sample was peripheral blood. This TCR was recovered from a man aged 25-45 years with COVID-19, enrolled during active disease. CDR3 amino acids: CASVLGAYTEAFF. CDR3 bases: TGTGCTAGTGTCTTGGGGGCCTACACTGAAGCTTTCTTT.